Sequencing of this T cell receptor (beta chain) was carried out in a study of blood T cell repertoires in COVID-19. In this sample, this clone turned up a few times. Germline CDR1 and CDR2: LGHDT and YNNKEL (reference sequence). Trimming removed 4 bases at V and 10 bases at J, with 22 bases between. This CDR3 region has 15 residues. The assay was immunoSEQ multiplex PCR, and TCRdb's table has in-frame clones only and misses some. The repertoire includes roughly 56,000 clones, around 87% of them detected once, and about 13% sits in the top ten. Specimen: peripheral blood. The V gene is TRBV3-1 (or the pseudogene TRBV3-2), the J gene TRBJ1-2; tentative D call: TRBD1 (6 bases). This receptor was obtained from a man aged 55 to 70 with active COVID-19. CDR3 amino acids: CASSPTLREGGAYTF. The CDR3 region has the DNA TGTGCCAGCAGCCCTACCCTTAGGGAAGGGGGGGCCTACACCTTC.